These 30 T cell receptor beta chains originate from one sample sequenced in a study of Graves' ophthalmopathy and Graves' hyperthyroidism. TCR beta CDR3 amplification used RNA transcripts. An opening RT-PCR round employed HTBI primers and preceded a second-round multiplex PCR. TCRdb used MiXCR to reprocess the multiplex PCR reads, holding one entry per CDR3 protein. Altogether hundreds of thousands of distinct CDR3 sequences are present, over 20% being singletons, with the ten largest covering approximately 7.7%. Specimen: peripheral blood. The receptors were gathered from a young woman with stable Graves' hyperthyroidism. Some clones in this sample may be carry-over from other donors' samples.

Many counts were recorded for this clonotype. The V gene is TRBV6-2 or TRBV6-3, the J gene TRBJ2-7; no clear D gene. Trimming pared 5 bases from V and 7 bases from J, leaving 15 bases between. This CDR3 has 13 residues. Germline values: CDR1 MNHEY, CDR2 SVGEGT. Here the CDR3 reads CASSPTPLGEQYF. The CDR3 DNA follows: TGTGCCAGCAGTCCGACGCCCCTTGGGGAGCAGTACTTC.

On this clonotype itself: Germline is not matched at one junction end, which may reflect a read error. The rearrangement uses TRBV6-1 and TRBJ1-3; the D is unclear. This CDR3 is built from 14 residues. CDR1 and CDR2 from the germline V gene are MNHNS and SASEGT. The CDR3 nucleotides read TGTGCCGGCAGTGATGTCAACTCTGGAAACACCATATATTTT. Protein: CAGSDVNSGNTIYF.

There are a few counts of this clonotype. The J gene is TRBJ1-1, the V gene TRBV15; 8 bases line up with TRBD1. CDR1 is LNHNV, CDR2 YYDKDF, per germline (reference sequence). V lost 6 bases to trimming and J lost 0 bases; unmatched junction nucleotides: 12. This CDR3 is built from 17 residues. The CDR3 reads CATRTLGQGIVNTEAFF. CDR3 nucleotides: TGTGCCACCAGAACATTAGGACAGGGCATAGTGAACACTGAAGCTTTCTTT. Filled out from reference TRBV15 and TRBJ1-1, the complete variable domain reads DAMVIQNPRYQVTQFGKPVTLSCSQTLNHNVMYWYQQKSSQAPKLLFHYYDKDFNNEADTPDNFQSRRPNTSFCFLDIRSPGLGDTAMYLCATRTLGQGIVNTEAFFGQGTRLTVV.

This clonotype showed up many times. V and J are TRBV19 and TRBJ1-1, with 8 positions matching TRBD1. The germline gives CDR1 LNHDA, CDR2 SQIVND (reference sequence). The CDR3 runs 14 residues. The junction had 8 bases not matched to a gene; V was cut back by 6 bases and J by 5 bases. CDR3 loop: CASRINRGGTEAFF. CDR3 DNA: TGTGCCAGTAGGATCAACAGGGGGGGGACTGAAGCTTTCTTT. The full variable domain, rest sourced from reference TRBV19 and TRBJ1-1, is DGGITQSPKYLFRKEGQNVTLSCEQNLNHDAMYWYRQDPGQGLRLIYYSQIVNDFQKGDIAEGYSVSREKKESFPLTVTSAQKNPTAFYLCASRINRGGTEAFFGQGTRLTVV.

This clonotype was observed at least ten times. This chain uses TRBV20-1 with TRBJ1-6; 11 bases match TRBD1. Germline lookup yields CDR1 DFQATT and CDR2 SNEGSKA (reference sequence). The junction had 1 base not matched to a gene; V was cut back by 0 bases and J by 9 bases. CDR3 length: 14 amino acids. DNA for the CDR3: TGCAGTGCTAGAGAAGGGACAGGGGGTTCACCCCTCCACTTT. Translating gives CSAREGTGGSPLHF.

In this sample, this clonotype turned up many times. This chain connects TRBV11-2 to TRBJ2-7; no firm D call. The germline CDR1 and CDR2 sequences are SGHAT and FQNNGV. This CDR3 has 13 amino acids. With 4 bases removed from V and 7 bases from J, the gap between germline ends came to 14 bases. The CDR3 sequence is CASSSQNLGEQYF. CDR3 nucleotide sequence: TGTGCCAGCAGCTCGCAAAACCTGGGAGAGCAGTACTTC. Combining the CDR3 with reference TRBV11-2 and TRBJ2-7 gives the whole variable domain EAGVAQSPRYKIIEKRQSVAFWCNPISGHATLYWYQQILGQGPKLLIQFQNNGVVDDSQLPKDRFSAERLKGVDSTLKIQPAKLEDSAVYLCASSSQNLGEQYFGPGTRLTVT.

CDR3 sequence: CASSKGQGFRNQPQHF. In DNA, the CDR3 is TGTGCCAGCAGCAAGGGCCAGGGGTTCCGCAATCAGCCCCAGCATTTT. V usage is TRBV6-1 and J usage is TRBJ1-5, with a weak D call TRBD1 (6 bases). Germline-derived CDR1 and CDR2 are MNHNS and SASEGT. V shed 6 bases and J shed 2 bases, with 17 bases lying between them. The length of the CDR3 is 16 residues.

This clonotype was picked up many times. This chain joins TRBV7-9 and TRBJ2-7, with TRBD1 matching over 7 bases. The V gene end was trimmed by 4 bases and the J gene end by 0 bases; junction bases not matched to a gene: 6. This CDR3 has 15 amino acids. The germline V gene encodes CDR1 SEHNR and CDR2 FQNEAQ (reference sequence). The CDR3 spells CASSSPDRNSYEQYF. The CDR3 nucleotides read TGTGCCAGCAGCTCTCCGGACAGGAACTCCTACGAGCAGTACTTC.

The chain carries TRBV20-1 and TRBJ2-5; maybe TRBD2 (6 bases). V was shortened by 6 bases and J by 0 bases, with 17 bases between the two germline ends. The germline gives CDR1 DFQATT, CDR2 SNEGSKA (reference sequence). The CDR3 runs to 15 residues. The CDR3 is CSAGVGGPYQETQYF. As DNA, the CDR3 is TGCAGTGCCGGGGTCGGGGGACCGTACCAAGAGACCCAGTACTTC.

This clonotype was counted many times. The chain employs TRBV30 and TRBJ1-5; TRBD1 might be the D (5 bases). The CDR3 consists of 14 residues. Trimming took 0 bases from V and 4 from J, leaving 10 bases between them. CDR1 and CDR2 from the germline V gene are GTSNPN and SVGIG (reference sequence). The CDR3 DNA follows: TGTGCCTGGAGTGTTCTGACAGAGAATCAGCCCCAGCATTTT. It codes for CAWSVLTENQPQHF.

This clonotype was counted ten times or more. The chain uses TRBV9 and TRBJ2-2; TRBD1 matches at 7 bases. V shed 2 bases, J shed 0 bases, and the junction held 4 bases outside the gene matches. Looked up from germline, CDR1 is SGDLS and CDR2 is YYNGEE. The CDR3 totals 16 residues. CDR3 region: CASSVGDSTNTGELFF. The CDR3 coding sequence is TGTGCCAGCAGCGTGGGGGACAGCACGAACACCGGGGAGCTGTTTTTT.

A remark on this clonotype: Since a much larger clone is just one base distant, this may be a read error. This chain connects TRBV12-3 or TRBV12-4 to TRBJ2-5; TRBD2 matches 15 bases. Unmatched junction bases numbered 3, after V lost 4 bases and J lost 0 bases. The CDR3 loop spans 17 amino acids. Here the CDR3 DNA reads TGTGCCAGCAGTTCCGGGACTAGCGGGGGGTACCAAGAGACCCAGTACTTC. Residues: CASSSGTSGGYQETQYF.

This clonotype was counted at least ten times. The chain links TRBV9 to TRBJ1-1; no clear D. V gave up 0 bases and J gave up 0 bases, with 9 bases separating them. Germline lookup yields CDR1 SGDLS and CDR2 YYNGEE. The CDR3 extends over 15 amino acids. CDR3 nucleotides: TGTGCCAGCAGCGTAGGTATAGTCATGAACACTGAAGCTTTCTTT. Encoded protein: CASSVGIVMNTEAFF.

This clonotype was counted at least ten times. The chain's CDR3 is CASSLPQQGAENEQYF. The CDR3, as DNA: TGTGCCAGCAGTTTACCCCAACAGGGGGCCGAAAACGAGCAGTACTTC. This sequence joins TRBV28 and TRBJ2-7, with 9 bases matching TRBD1. The CDR3 is 16 residues long. Trimming at V came to 2 bases and at J to 5 bases, leaving 10 bases not matched to a gene. Per the germline V gene, CDR1 is MDHEN and CDR2 is SYDVKM.

The chain carries TRBV10-1 and TRBJ1-1; TRBD1 is a possible D gene (5 bases). CDR1 WNHNN and CDR2 SYGVQD come from the germline V gene (reference sequence). The CDR3 extends over 15 amino acids. V dropped 6 bases and J dropped 1 base, with 15 bases sitting between them. CDR3 sequence: CASSASRDGNTEAFF. The CDR3 nucleotides are TGCGCCAGCAGCGCAAGCAGGGATGGGAACACTGAAGCTTTCTTT.

This clonotype was seen at least ten times. This chain uses TRBV6-2 or TRBV6-3 with TRBJ2-7; D not resolved. This CDR3 is 12 amino acids long. Germline CDR1 reads MNHEY; CDR2 reads SVGEGT. Trimming left V 7 bases short and J 4 bases short, with 11 bases between. The CDR3 sequence: CASKDQGYEQYF. The CDR3 DNA reads TGTGCCAGCAAAGATCAAGGGTACGAGCAGTACTTC.

This clonotype was found many times. The rearrangement uses TRBV19 and TRBJ2-7; perhaps D is TRBD1 or TRBD2 (5 bases each). Germline CDR1 and CDR2: LNHDA and SQIVND (reference sequence). This CDR3 spans 14 amino acids. V lost 3 bases, J lost 2 bases, and 11 bases lay in between. The CDR3 is CASSMSGAAYEQYF. The CDR3 DNA sequence: TGTGCCAGTAGTATGTCCGGGGCGGCCTACGAGCAGTACTTC. The full variable domain, rest sourced from reference TRBV19 and TRBJ2-7, is DGGITQSPKYLFRKEGQNVTLSCEQNLNHDAMYWYRQDPGQGLRLIYYSQIVNDFQKGDIAEGYSVSREKKESFPLTVTSAQKNPTAFYLCASSMSGAAYEQYFGPGTRLTVT.

This clonotype was seen many times. The gene calls are TRBV9 and TRBJ2-7; 9 bases line up with TRBD2. Germline lookup yields CDR1 SGDLS and CDR2 YYNGEE. V gave up 3 bases and J gave up 0 bases; unmatched junction bases: 4. This CDR3 comprises 15 residues. The CDR3: CASSGRSGSSYEQYF. In nucleotides, the CDR3 is TGTGCCAGCAGCGGACGTAGCGGGAGCTCCTACGAGCAGTACTTC.

This clonotype came up many times. Sequence at one end of the junction differs from germline and may be a read error. This sequence joins TRBV2 and TRBJ2-7; D uncertain. CDR1 SNHLY and CDR2 FYNNEI come from the germline V gene. CDR3 length: 11 amino acids. CDR3 DNA: TGTGCCAGCCGTGAATTCTACGAGCAGTACTTC. This translates into CASREFYEQYF.

This clonotype was seen at least ten times. The V gene is TRBV5-1, the J gene TRBJ2-5, with D perhaps TRBD1 (5 bases). The germline V and J ends were trimmed by 4 bases and 5 bases, with 9 bases remaining between them. CDR1 SGHRS and CDR2 YFSETQ come from the germline V gene. The CDR3 sequence is 12 residues long. The CDR3 DNA follows: TGCGCCAGCAGCGGGGCTTTTGAGACCCAGTACTTC. Translating it yields CASSGAFETQYF.

This clonotype was recorded many times. V and J are TRBV6-5 and TRBJ1-1, with 8 bases lining up with TRBD1. The V gene end was trimmed by 2 bases and the J gene end by 0 bases; junction bases not matched to a gene: 5. CDR1 is MNHEY and CDR2 is SVGAGI in the germline V gene. CDR3 size: 16 residues. The DNA of the CDR3 is TGTGCCAGCAGTTACCGCTACAGGGGGTTGAACACTGAAGCTTTCTTT. Its translation is CASSYRYRGLNTEAFF.

This clonotype was recorded at least ten times. This chain connects TRBV19 to TRBJ1-5; D is uncertain. Germline V gives CDR1 LNHDA, CDR2 SQIVND (reference sequence). CDR3 size: 16 residues. Trimming took off 6 bases at V and 3 bases at J, with 18 bases between the two ends. The CDR3 region is CASRTYEGSYNQPQHF. DNA of the CDR3: TGTGCCAGTAGGACATACGAGGGCTCATACAATCAGCCCCAGCATTTT.

This clonotype was found a few times. V and J are TRBV12-3 or TRBV12-4 and TRBJ2-5; D is uncertain. This CDR3 contains 14 residues. Trimming left V 5 bases short and J 4 bases short, with 14 bases between. The CDR3 here is CASSPWTVRETQYF. In nucleotides, the CDR3 is TGTGCCAGCAGTCCCTGGACCGTCAGAGAGACCCAGTACTTC.

The J gene is TRBJ1-2, the V gene TRBV29-1; 7 bases map to TRBD1. This CDR3 region has 13 residues. The V segment lost 7 bases and the J segment 6 bases; nucleotides outside the gene matches: 11. Germline V gene data show CDR1 as SQVTM and CDR2 as ANQGSEA. This CDR3 reads CSARPARGDGYTF. In DNA, the CDR3 is TGCAGCGCCAGGCCCGCCAGGGGGGATGGCTACACCTTC.

This clonotype has at least ten counts. The J gene is TRBJ2-2, the V gene TRBV12-3 or TRBV12-4; maybe TRBD1 (7 bases). Trimming stripped 6 bases from V and 4 bases from J, with 15 bases between. CDR3 length equals 15 residues. CDR3 bases: TGTGCCAGCAGCGGAAGACAGGGAGGCACCGGGGAGCTGTTTTTT. This gives the protein CASSGRQGGTGELFF.

This chain links TRBV6-1 with TRBJ1-5; D unresolved. With 2 bases removed from V and 0 bases from J, the gap between germline ends came to 8 bases. CDR3 length: 15 amino acids. The germline V gene has CDR1 MNHNS and CDR2 SASEGT. Written as DNA, the CDR3 is TGTGCCAGCAGTGAAACTCTACTTAGCAATCAGCCCCAGCATTTT. Encoded protein: CASSETLLSNQPQHF.

This clonotype has a handful of counts. DNA of the CDR3: TGTGCCAGCAGCACGACCCGGAACGAGCAGTACTTC. Protein product: CASSTTRNEQYF. This chain connects TRBV2 to TRBJ2-7; no clear D gene. Trimming cost V 6 bases and J 5 bases, with 11 bases left between them. This CDR3 has 12 amino acids. Per the germline V gene, CDR1 is SNHLY and CDR2 is FYNNEI. Based on the CDR3 plus reference TRBV2 and TRBJ2-7, the full variable domain is EPEVTQTPSHQVTQMGQEVILRCVPISNHLYFYWYRQILGQKVEFLVSFYNNEISEKSEIFDDQFSVERPDGSNFTLKIRSTKLEDSAMYFCASSTTRNEQYFGPGTRLTVT.

This CDR3 is CALGSRYGYTF. The CDR3 nucleotides are TGTGCCCTGGGCAGCCGCTATGGCTACACCTTC. The chain couples TRBV28 to TRBJ1-2; D ambiguous. The CDR3 consists of 11 residues. The germline V and J ends were trimmed by 11 bases and 4 bases, with 11 bases remaining between them. Germline V gene sequence: CDR1 MDHEN, CDR2 SYDVKM.

This clonotype was detected ten times or more. V and J are TRBV12-3 or TRBV12-4 and TRBJ1-5; D unresolved. Trimming cost V 3 bases and J 7 bases, with 10 bases left between them. This CDR3 region has 13 residues. The CDR3 is CASSLAASQPQHF. Written as DNA, the CDR3 is TGTGCCAGCAGTTTGGCGGCATCGCAGCCCCAGCATTTT.

There are many counts of this clonotype. The chain couples TRBV27 to TRBJ1-2, with 9 bases identical to TRBD1. Germline CDR1 MNHEY, CDR2 SMNVEV (reference sequence). The ends lost 6 bases at V and 2 bases at J; junction bases unmatched: 4. The CDR3 runs 14 residues. The CDR3 DNA reads as TGTGCCAGCAGACAGGGGGCTACGAACTATGGCTACACCTTC. Amino acid sequence: CASRQGATNYGYTF.